The 4 T cell receptor beta chains in this list originate from one sample, sequenced in a study of blood T cell repertoires in COVID-19. Repertoires were generated with immunoSEQ multiplex PCR, while TCRdb's copy carries only in-frame clones and drops some. The table has approximately 160,000 clones, approximately 84% seen once. The sequencing input was peripheral blood. These receptors all come from a man between 40 and 49 years old who had recovered from COVID-19.

The rearrangement joins TRBV11-2 to TRBJ2-7; the D gene is possibly TRBD1 (5 bases). Trimming stripped 0 bases from V and 5 bases from J, with 14 bases between. CDR3 length equals 15 residues. Per germline, CDR1 SGHAT and CDR2 FQNNGV. The CDR3 DNA reads TGTGCCAGCAGCTTAGATCTGCAGGGTTACCACGAGCAGTACTTC. Amino acids: CASSLDLQGYHEQYF.

The CDR3 loop is CASSLDLPRTKGYEQYF. The CDR3 coding sequence is TGTGCCAGCAGCTTAGATCTTCCAAGGACAAAGGGCTACGAGCAGTACTTC. The chain combines TRBV11-2 with TRBJ2-7; TRBD1 is a possible D gene (5 bases). V was cut by 0 bases and J by 3 bases, with 18 bases left in between. Germline assignment: CDR1 SGHAT and CDR2 FQNNGV. The CDR3 consists of 17 residues.

This chain links TRBV11-2 with TRBJ2-6; possibly TRBD1 for D (6 bases). This CDR3 has 15 residues. Trimming pared 7 bases from V and 6 bases from J, leaving 16 bases between. Germline V gene sequence: CDR1 SGHAT, CDR2 FQNNGV. The DNA of the CDR3 is TGTGCCAGCACCTCATTCAGGGGTTTGGCCAACGTCCTGACTTTC. Translated: CASTSFRGLANVLTF. Supplemented by reference TRBV11-2 and TRBJ2-6, the full variable domain reads EAGVAQSPRYKIIEKRQSVAFWCNPISGHATLYWYQQILGQGPKLLIQFQNNGVVDDSQLPKDRFSAERLKGVDSTLKIQPAKLEDSAVYLCASTSFRGLANVLTFGAGSRLTVL.

The chain employs TRBV6-2 or TRBV6-3 and TRBJ2-1; 11 nucleotides agree with TRBD2. The V gene's germline CDR1 is MNHEY and CDR2 SVGEGT. V lost 4 bases to trimming and J lost 10 bases; unmatched junction nucleotides: 9. There are 15 residues in the CDR3. CDR3 sequence reads: CASSLPRLAGKEQFF. In DNA form, the CDR3 reads TGTGCCAGCAGTTTACCCCGACTAGCGGGGAAAGAGCAGTTCTTC.